This T cell receptor (beta chain) derives from a study of type 1 regulatory T cells. About the research overall: T-allo10 is an in vitro-generated, Tr1-enriched CD4 T cell product specific for alloantigen.

MiXCR, applied by TCRdb to the reads, yields one record per CDR3 protein. The sample contains 63,000 or so distinct CDR3 sequences, nearly 50% of which appear only once. V shed 0 bases and J shed 5 bases, with 13 bases lying between them. CDR3 length: 15 amino acids. Germline-derived CDR1 and CDR2 are SGHKS and YYEKEE (reference sequence). Study-level results: Type 1 regulatory T cells had a more restricted TCR repertoire than non-type 1 regulatory T cells.

Remarks on this clonotype: Its antigen is currently unknown.

The chain is built from TRBV5-5 and TRBJ2-3; D gene ambiguous. This sequence originates from a human donor in good health. The sequencing input was cultured non-Tr1 T cells, either the whole culture or a sorted T cell fraction (not recorded which). The CDR3 loop is CASSLGLGFEDTQYF. Written as DNA, the CDR3 is TGTGCCAGCAGCTTGGGTCTGGGGTTTGAAGATACGCAGTATTTT.